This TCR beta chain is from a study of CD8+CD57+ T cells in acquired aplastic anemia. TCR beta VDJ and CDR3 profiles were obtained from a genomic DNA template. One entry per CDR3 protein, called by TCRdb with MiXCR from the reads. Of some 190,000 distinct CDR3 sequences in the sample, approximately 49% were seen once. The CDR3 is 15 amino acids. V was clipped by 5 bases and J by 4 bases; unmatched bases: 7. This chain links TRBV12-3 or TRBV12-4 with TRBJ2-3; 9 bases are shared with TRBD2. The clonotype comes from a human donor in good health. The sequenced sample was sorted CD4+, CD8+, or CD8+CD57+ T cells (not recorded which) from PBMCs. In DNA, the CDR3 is TGTGCCAGCAGTGTCGGGACTAGCCCCGCAGATACGCAGTATTTT. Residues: CASSVGTSPADTQYF.